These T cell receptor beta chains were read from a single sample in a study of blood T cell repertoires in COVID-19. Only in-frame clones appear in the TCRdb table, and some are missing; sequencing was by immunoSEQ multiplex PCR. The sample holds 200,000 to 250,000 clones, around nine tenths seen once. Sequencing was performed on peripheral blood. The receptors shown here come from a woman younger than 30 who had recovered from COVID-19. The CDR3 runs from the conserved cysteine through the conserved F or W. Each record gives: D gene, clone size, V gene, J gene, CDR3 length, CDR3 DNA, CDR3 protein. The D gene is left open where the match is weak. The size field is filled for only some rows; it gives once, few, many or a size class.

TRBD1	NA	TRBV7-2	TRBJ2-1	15	TGTGCCAGCAGCTTCTCCGGGACAGGTAACAATGAGCAGTTCTTC	CASSFSGTGNNEQFF
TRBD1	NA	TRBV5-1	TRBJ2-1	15	TGCGCCAGCAGTTTCGATGGGACAGGGGGGAATGAGCAGTTCTTC	CASSFDGTGGNEQFF
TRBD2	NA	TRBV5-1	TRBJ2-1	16	TGCGCCAGCAGCTTGACTAGCGGGAAGGGGTACAATGAGCAGTTCTTC	CASSLTSGKGYNEQFF
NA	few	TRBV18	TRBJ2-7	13	TGTGCCAGCTCATCGACTCCCTCCTACGAGCAGTACTTC	CASSSTPSYEQYF
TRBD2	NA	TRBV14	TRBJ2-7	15	TGTGCCAGCAGCCAACAGACTAGCGGTATCTACGAGCAGTACTTC	CASSQQTSGIYEQYF
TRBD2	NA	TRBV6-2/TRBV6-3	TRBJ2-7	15	TGTGCCAGCAGTGACACGGGACTAGCAGATTACGAGCAGTACTTC	CASSDTGLADYEQYF
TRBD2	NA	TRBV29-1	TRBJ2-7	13	TGCAGCGCGCAGACTAGCGGGAGTTTAGAGCAGTACTTC	CSAQTSGSLEQYF
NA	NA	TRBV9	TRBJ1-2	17	TGTGCCAGCAGCCCCTCTCCTCCGGACAGATTGAGAGATGGCTACACCTTC	CASSPSPPDRLRDGYTF
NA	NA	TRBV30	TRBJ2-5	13	TGTGCCTGGAGTCCTAGAGCGCAAGAGACCCAGTACTTC	CAWSPRAQETQYF
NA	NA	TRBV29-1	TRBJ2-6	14	TGCAGCGTTGAGTTTCACTCTGGGGCCAACGTCCTGACTTTC	CSVEFHSGANVLTF
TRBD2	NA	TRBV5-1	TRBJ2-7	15	TGCGCCAGCAGCCCGGGACTAGCGGGAGAACGCGAGCAGTACTTC	CASSPGLAGEREQYF
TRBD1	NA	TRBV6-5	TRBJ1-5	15	TGTGCCAGCAGTTACTCAGGGGGCAGGAATCAGCCCCAGCATTTT	CASSYSGGRNQPQHF
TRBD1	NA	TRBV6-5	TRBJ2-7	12	TGTGCCAGCACTGGGACAGGGGGCGAGCAGTACTTC	CASTGTGGEQYF
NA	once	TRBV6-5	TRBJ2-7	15	TGTGCCAGCAGTTACGTTGGCGGTGATTCCTACGAGCAGTACTTC	CASSYVGGDSYEQYF
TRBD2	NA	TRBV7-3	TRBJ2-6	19	TGTGCCAGCAGCTTATCAGGGACTAGCGGGTATTCTGGGGCCAACGTCCTGACTTTC	CASSLSGTSGYSGANVLTF
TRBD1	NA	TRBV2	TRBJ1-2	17	TGTGCCAGCAGGCCCGCCGCCGGGACAGGATTTAACTATGGCTACACCTTC	CASRPAAGTGFNYGYTF
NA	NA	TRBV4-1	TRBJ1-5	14	TGCGCCAGCAGCCACGGGACTGGAGATCTGGCGGTCCGTTTT	CASSHGTGDLAVRF
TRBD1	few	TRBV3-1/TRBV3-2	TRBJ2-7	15	TGTGCCAGCACCCAACTGTCCGGGACAGGCTACGAGCAGTACTTC	CASTQLSGTGYEQYF
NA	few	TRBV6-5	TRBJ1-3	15	TGTGCCAGCAGTTACGACAGGCAAGCTGGAAACACCATATATTTT	CASSYDRQAGNTIYF
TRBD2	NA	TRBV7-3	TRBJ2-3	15	TGTGCCAGCAGCCCGACTAGCGGGGGCACAGATACGCAGTATTTT	CASSPTSGGTDTQYF
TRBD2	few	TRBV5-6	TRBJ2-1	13	TGTGCCAGCAGCCTCCAAATAGCGGGAGAGCAGTTCTTC	CASSLQIAGEQFF
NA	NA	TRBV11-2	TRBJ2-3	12	TGTGCCAGCAGCCCAAGTCGGGATACGCAGTATTTT	CASSPSRDTQYF
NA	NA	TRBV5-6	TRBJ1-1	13	TGTGCCAGCAGCTTGGTGGGACAAATTGAAGCTTTCTTT	CASSLVGQIEAFF
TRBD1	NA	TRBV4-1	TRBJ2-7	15	TGCGCCAGCAGCCATGGGACAGGGAGAACCTACGAGCAGTACTTC	CASSHGTGRTYEQYF